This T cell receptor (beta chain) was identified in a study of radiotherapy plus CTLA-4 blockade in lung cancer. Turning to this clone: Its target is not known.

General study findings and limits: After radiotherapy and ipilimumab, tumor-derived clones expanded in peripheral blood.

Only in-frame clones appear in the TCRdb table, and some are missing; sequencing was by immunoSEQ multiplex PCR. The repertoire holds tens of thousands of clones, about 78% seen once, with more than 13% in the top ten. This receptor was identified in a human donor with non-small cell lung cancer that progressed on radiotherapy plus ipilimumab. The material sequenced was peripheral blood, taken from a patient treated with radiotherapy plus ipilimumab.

For the CDR3, the DNA is TGCGCCAGCAGACCGGGCAGTTGGGCCGGGGAGCTGTTTTTT. This codes for CASRPGSWAGELFF. The chain links TRBV4-1 to TRBJ2-2; D remains ambiguous. The CDR3 is 14 amino acids. Between the trimmed V and J ends, which lost 6 bases and 6 bases, there was a span of 14 bases. Germline CDR1 is MGHRA and CDR2 is YSYEKL.